The next 20 T cell receptor beta chains were all read from a single sample in a study of blood T cell repertoires in COVID-19. Libraries were prepared by immunoSEQ multiplex PCR; TCRdb keeps only in-frame clonotypes and omits some of them. The sample contains roughly 300,000 clones, approximately 90% of which appear only once. Sequenced material: peripheral blood. Every receptor here comes from a woman aged 25 to 45 with COVID-19, enrolled during active disease.

V is TRBV5-8 and J is TRBJ2-5, with D possibly being TRBD2 (7 bases). Trimming stripped 3 bases from V and 2 bases from J, with 17 bases between. CDR1 is SGHTS and CDR2 is YDEGEE in the germline V gene. This CDR3 comprises 16 residues. This CDR3 is CASSSRGGAKQETQYF. DNA of the CDR3: TGTGCCAGCAGCTCCCGTGGGGGGGCCAAGCAAGAGACCCAGTACTTC.

This clone appeared once. The CDR3 reads CASSSRTGRGETQYF. DNA of the CDR3: TGTGCCAGCAGCTCTCGGACAGGGAGGGGAGAGACCCAGTACTTC. The chain joins TRBV7-2 to TRBJ2-5; the D gene is possibly TRBD1 (8 bases). Trimming cost V 4 bases and J 4 bases, with 16 bases left between them. This CDR3 comprises 15 residues. The V gene's germline CDR1 is SGHTA and CDR2 FQGNSA.

The J gene is TRBJ2-2, the V gene TRBV19; 8 bases map to TRBD1. This CDR3 region has 16 residues. J gave up 2 bases and V 6 bases, and 8 bases lay outside the gene matches. From germline, CDR1 is LNHDA and CDR2 SQIVND (reference sequence). This CDR3 reads CASRIAGTGNTGELFF. The CDR3 DNA sequence: TGTGCCAGTAGGATTGCCGGGACAGGTAACACCGGGGAGCTGTTTTTT.

The V and J genes are TRBV28 and TRBJ1-2; 10 positions match TRBD1. The CDR3 is made up of 15 amino acids. Germline V gene lookup returns CDR1 MDHEN and CDR2 SYDVKM. The V segment lost 5 bases and the J segment 3 bases; nucleotides outside the gene matches: 6. This CDR3 is CASSTPGQGHYGYTF. The CDR3 DNA reads as TGTGCCAGCAGTACCCCGGGACAGGGGCACTATGGCTACACCTTC.

This chain joins TRBV27 and TRBJ2-7, with TRBD2 matching over 8 bases. CDR1 and CDR2 (germline): MNHEY, SMNVEV (reference sequence). The CDR3 loop spans 16 amino acids. V trimming: 1 base; J trimming: 3 bases; junction bases outside the gene matches: 8. In DNA form, the CDR3 reads TGTGCCAGCAGTTTATTTTTTACTAGCGGCGACTACGAGCAGTACTTC. Encoded protein: CASSLFFTSGDYEQYF.

The V call is TRBV7-9, the J call TRBJ1-1; 7 bases line up with TRBD1. With V trimmed by 5 bases and J by 1 base, 7 bases remained unmatched. Germline CDR1 is SEHNR and CDR2 is FQNEAQ (reference sequence). The CDR3 totals 15 residues. Here the CDR3 reads CASSPRTGPNTEAFF. The CDR3 DNA is TGTGCCAGCAGCCCCCGGACAGGACCGAACACTGAAGCTTTCTTT. Full variable domain (remainder filled in from reference TRBV7-9 and TRBJ1-1): DTGVSQNPRHKITKRGQNVTFRCDPISEHNRLYWYRQTLGQGPEFLTYFQNEAQLEKSRLLSDRFSAERPKGSFSTLEIQRTEQGDSAMYLCASSPRTGPNTEAFFGQGTRLTVV.

Concerning this clone: The identical CDR3 is also encoded by other nucleotide sequences in the sample. This sequence joins TRBV25-1 and TRBJ1-5; possibly TRBD1 for D (5 bases). The CDR3 is 13 amino acids. Germline CDR1 and CDR2: MGHDK and SYGVNS. Between the trimmed V and J ends, which lost 3 bases and 3 bases, there was a span of 6 bases. Here the CDR3 DNA reads TGTGCCAGCAGTGACAGGGACAATCAGCCCCAGCATTTT. It codes for CASSDRDNQPQHF. Full variable domain (outside the CDR3, taken from reference TRBV25-1 and TRBJ1-5): EADIYQTPRYLVIGTGKKITLECSQTMGHDKMYWYQQDPGMELHLIHYSYGVNSTEKGDLSSESTVSRIRTEHFPLTLESARPSHTSQYLCASSDRDNQPQHFGDGTRLSIL.

This clone showed up just a few times. V usage is TRBV10-1 and J usage is TRBJ2-2, with a weak D call TRBD1 (6 bases). Per the germline V gene, CDR1 is WNHNN and CDR2 is SYGVQD (reference sequence). This CDR3 spans 16 amino acids. V was clipped by 0 bases and J by 0 bases, with 8 bases between them. The CDR3 sequence: CASSESGATNTGELFF. The CDR3 DNA sequence: TGCGCCAGCAGTGAGTCGGGGGCGACGAACACCGGGGAGCTGTTTTTT.

This chain connects TRBV19 to TRBJ1-5; 7 bases agree with TRBD1. CDR3 length: 15 residues. V trimming: 0 bases; J trimming: 5 bases; junction bases outside the gene matches: 4. Germline CDR1 and CDR2: LNHDA and SQIVND (reference sequence). CDR3 loop: CASSIDGTAYQPQHF. The CDR3 region has the DNA TGTGCCAGTAGTATAGATGGGACAGCATATCAGCCCCAGCATTTT.

CDR3 sequence: CASSQGRAGVTNQPQHF. The CDR3 bases are TGTGCCAGCAGCCAAGGTAGGGCGGGGGTAACTAATCAGCCCCAGCATTTT. J is TRBJ1-5 and V is TRBV3-1 (or the pseudogene TRBV3-2), with D tentatively TRBD1 (5 bases). This CDR3 has 17 amino acids. Germline values: CDR1 LGHDT, CDR2 YNNKEL (reference sequence). V lost 1 base and J 4 bases, leaving 17 bases between the germline ends.

The chain combines TRBV28 with TRBJ2-2; 7 bases agree with TRBD1. J gave up 2 bases and V 5 bases, and 5 bases lay outside the gene matches. CDR3 length: 15 amino acids. The germline V gene encodes CDR1 MDHEN and CDR2 SYDVKM. Here the CDR3 DNA reads TGTGCCAGCAGTAGGGGGCTCCGAAACACCGGGGAGCTGTTTTTT. This sequence encodes CASSRGLRNTGELFF. Based on the CDR3 plus reference TRBV28 and TRBJ2-2, the full variable domain is DVKVTQSSRYLVKRTGEKVFLECVQDMDHENMFWYRQDPGLGLRLIYFSYDVKMKEKGDIPEGYSVSREKKERFSLILESASTNQTSMYLCASSRGLRNTGELFFGEGSRLTVL.

This chain uses TRBV7-9 with TRBJ2-5; 12 bases agree with TRBD2. The CDR3 spans 17 residues. Trimming at V came to 4 bases and at J to 5 bases, leaving 11 bases not matched to a gene. CDR1 and CDR2 (germline): SEHNR, FQNEAQ (reference sequence). Written as DNA, the CDR3 is TGTGCCAGCAGCTCAGGACTAGCGGGATTTTTACCCGAGACCCAGTACTTC. This encodes CASSSGLAGFLPETQYF.

This rearrangement joins TRBV2 to TRBJ2-2, with a possible D match to TRBD2 (5 bases). The CDR3 consists of 12 residues. V was shortened by 6 bases and J by 6 bases, with 8 bases between the two germline ends. Germline loops: CDR1 SNHLY, CDR2 FYNNEI. In DNA, the CDR3 is TGTGCCAGCAGGGATAGCGCCGGGGAGCTGTTTTTT. It is translated as CASRDSAGELFF.

The genes are TRBV5-1 and TRBJ2-5; 7 nucleotides match TRBD1. Germline assignment: CDR1 SGHRS and CDR2 YFSETQ. The CDR3 length is 15 residues. The V gene end was trimmed by 3 bases and the J gene end by 1 base; junction bases not matched to a gene: 6. The CDR3 sequence is CASSSTDRLQETQYF. The DNA of the CDR3 is TGCGCCAGCAGCTCCACGGACAGGCTCCAAGAGACCCAGTACTTC.

The V and J genes are TRBV4-1 and TRBJ1-2; 8 bases are a match to TRBD1. The CDR3 sequence is 13 residues long. The V and J ends lost 4 bases and 9 bases, in that order; junction bases with no gene match: 7. Germline V gene sequence: CDR1 MGHRA, CDR2 YSYEKL. CDR3 sequence reads: CASSLAGGPSYTF. In DNA, the CDR3 is TGCGCCAGCAGCCTGGCAGGGGGCCCTAGCTACACCTTC.

The rearrangement joins TRBV3-1 (or the pseudogene TRBV3-2) to TRBJ2-3, with D perhaps matching TRBD1 (6 bases). The germline V gene has CDR1 LGHDT and CDR2 YNNKEL (reference sequence). V lost 3 bases and J lost 2, with 9 bases in between. The CDR3 covers 14 residues. The CDR3 DNA reads TGTGCCAGCAGCCAGGGGGCCAACACAGATACGCAGTATTTT. Its protein product is CASSQGANTDTQYF.

V gene TRBV27 combines with J gene TRBJ2-1; maybe TRBD2 (6 bases). The V end lost 2 bases, the J end lost 5 bases, and 13 bases lay between the germline ends. Germline CDR1 reads MNHEY; CDR2 reads SMNVEV (reference sequence). This CDR3 spans 15 amino acids. The CDR3 region is CASSLKASADNEQFF. The CDR3 nucleotides are TGTGCCAGCAGTTTAAAAGCTAGCGCCGACAATGAGCAGTTCTTC.

The rearrangement uses TRBV10-1 and TRBJ2-7, with 14 bases identical to TRBD2. V was clipped by 6 bases and J by 5 bases; unmatched bases: 6. CDR1 and CDR2 (germline): WNHNN, SYGVQD (reference sequence). The CDR3 is made up of 15 amino acids. The DNA for the CDR3 is TGCGCCAGCAGCGGGACTAGCGGGAGTGGCCACGAGCAGTACTTC. Its translation: CASSGTSGSGHEQYF.

The chain is built from TRBV9 and TRBJ1-2, with 9 bases that match TRBD1. Germline V gene lookup returns CDR1 SGDLS and CDR2 YYNGEE. The CDR3 consists of 14 residues. V lost 0 bases to trimming and J lost 4 bases; unmatched junction nucleotides: 1. The CDR3 bases are TGTGCCAGCAGCGTAGGGGACAGGGCCTATGGCTACACCTTC. This sequence encodes CASSVGDRAYGYTF.

The chain combines TRBV2 with TRBJ1-6; TRBD1 matches 10 bases. V lost 6 bases and J lost 7; bases outside the gene matches: 6. Germline CDR1 reads SNHLY; CDR2 reads FYNNEI. This CDR3 has 15 amino acids. CDR3 residues: CASSGPGQGNSPLHF. The CDR3 DNA sequence: TGTGCCAGCAGCGGGCCGGGACAGGGGAATTCACCCCTCCACTTT.